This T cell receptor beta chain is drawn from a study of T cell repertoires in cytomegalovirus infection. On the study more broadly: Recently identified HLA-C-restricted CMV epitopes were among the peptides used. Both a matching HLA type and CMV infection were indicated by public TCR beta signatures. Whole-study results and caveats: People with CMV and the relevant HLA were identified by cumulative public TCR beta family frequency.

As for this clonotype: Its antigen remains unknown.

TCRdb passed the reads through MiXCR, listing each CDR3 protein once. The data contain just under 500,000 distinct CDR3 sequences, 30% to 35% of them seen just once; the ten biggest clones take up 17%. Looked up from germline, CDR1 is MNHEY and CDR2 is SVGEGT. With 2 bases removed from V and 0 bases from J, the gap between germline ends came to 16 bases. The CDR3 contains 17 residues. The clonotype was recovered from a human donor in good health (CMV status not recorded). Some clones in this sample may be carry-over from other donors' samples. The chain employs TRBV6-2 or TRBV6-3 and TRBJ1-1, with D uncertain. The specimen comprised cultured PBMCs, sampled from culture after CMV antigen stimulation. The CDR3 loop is CASSYPAQGSMNTEAFF. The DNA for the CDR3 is TGTGCCAGCAGTTACCCCGCACAAGGGTCCATGAACACTGAAGCTTTCTTT.